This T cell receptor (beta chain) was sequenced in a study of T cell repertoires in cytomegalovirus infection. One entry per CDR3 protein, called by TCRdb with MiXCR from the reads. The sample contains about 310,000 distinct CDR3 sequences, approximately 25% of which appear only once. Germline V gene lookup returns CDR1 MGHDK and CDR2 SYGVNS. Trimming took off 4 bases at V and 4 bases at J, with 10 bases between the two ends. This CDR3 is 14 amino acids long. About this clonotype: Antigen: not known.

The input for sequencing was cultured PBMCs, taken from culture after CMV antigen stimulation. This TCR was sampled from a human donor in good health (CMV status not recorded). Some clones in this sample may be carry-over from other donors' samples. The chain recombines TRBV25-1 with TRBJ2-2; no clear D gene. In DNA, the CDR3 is TGTGCCAGCAGTGGTGGGCAGACCACCGGGGAGCTGTTTTTT. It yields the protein CASSGGQTTGELFF.